Reported below is one T cell receptor (beta chain). Antigen unknown. This sample was taken from a study of CD8+ T cells in alopecia areata. Study-level points and caveats: In patients, TCRs were shared less clearly than in mice, and HLA may possibly be involved. Expanded CD8+ clones among the top 100, and scalp clonality, were significantly decreased by tofacitinib.

The sequencing template was cDNA reverse transcribed from extracted RNA. Clones were read by immunoSEQ multiplex PCR, and TCRdb kept only the in-frame ones, dropping some. The table has 210,000 or so clones, approximately 70% seen once. Treatment here: oral pan-JAK inhibitor, 5-10 mg twice daily. The sequence derives from a human donor with alopecia areata. Material: CD4+ T cells sorted from blood, obtained between weeks 44 and 45, from a patient treated with tofacitinib.

The CDR3 DNA is TGTGCCTGGAGTATCACATTACAAGAGACCCAGTACTTC. Protein: CAWSITLQETQYF. This chain connects TRBV30 to TRBJ2-5; D unresolved. This CDR3 comprises 13 residues. Trimming removed 2 bases at V and 2 bases at J, with 9 bases between. Per the germline V gene, CDR1 is GTSNPN and CDR2 is SVGIG (reference sequence).